One sample yielded the 6 T cell receptor beta chains listed below, sequenced in a study of spatial heterogeneity in lung cancer (dated by TCRdb to the late 2010s). The time point label, as the study defines it: sample taken at primary tumor resection. Libraries were constructed by 5' RACE. Data came from a NextSeq 500. Using fastp at Q25 and MiXCR, TCRdb reprocessed the public reads and kept productive beta chains. Entries that share a CDR3 protein sequence are merged under the most common genes and DNA. For this sample there are tens of thousands of distinct CDR3 sequences; approximately 12% appear just once. The ten biggest clones cover about two fifths of the sample. This sample comprised PBMCs, obtained at surgery. The receptors derive from a male donor with early-stage non-small cell lung cancer.

This chain links TRBV24-1 with TRBJ2-1; D may be TRBD1 or TRBD2 (5 bases each). V lost 1 base and J 10 bases, leaving 10 bases between the germline ends. The CDR3 spans 13 residues. From germline, CDR1 is KGHDR and CDR2 SFDVKD. CDR3 nucleotides: TGTGCCACCAGTGATTTCGGTGGGGGAGAGCAGTTCTTC. Translation: CATSDFGGGEQFF.

In its sample, this clonotype was seen a few times. The gene calls are TRBV5-1 and TRBJ2-7; 10 nucleotides align to TRBD1. CDR1 and CDR2 from the germline V gene are SGHRS and YFSETQ. With 3 bases clipped from V and 3 bases from J, the junction kept 3 bases outside the gene matches. CDR3 length: 14 amino acids. The CDR3 sequence is CASSYRDRGYEQYF. CDR3 sequence (DNA): TGCGCCAGCAGCTACCGGGACAGGGGCTACGAGCAGTACTTC.

This clonotype was observed a few times. The chain recombines TRBV9 with TRBJ2-1, with D possibly being TRBD2 (5 bases). This CDR3 spans 16 amino acids. Germline V gene sequence: CDR1 SGDLS, CDR2 YYNGEE. V was cut by 4 bases and J by 0 bases, with 14 bases left in between. CDR3 in amino acids: CASSLEPAASYNEQFF. The CDR3 DNA reads TGTGCCAGCAGCCTAGAGCCAGCGGCCTCCTACAATGAGCAGTTCTTC.

The rearrangement links TRBV27 to TRBJ1-4; D gene uncertain. The CDR3 totals 15 residues. V dropped 5 bases and J dropped 4 bases, with 14 bases sitting between them. Germline V gene sequence: CDR1 MNHEY, CDR2 SMNVEV (reference sequence). The CDR3 sequence is CASSAVPDRNEKLFF. CDR3 in DNA: TGTGCCAGCAGTGCTGTCCCGGACCGTAATGAAAAACTGTTTTTT.

This clonotype was found a few times. The chain combines TRBV5-4 with TRBJ2-4, with 9 bases that match TRBD1. The CDR3 runs 16 residues. Per germline, CDR1 SGHNT and CDR2 YYREEE (reference sequence). V was pared by 4 bases and J by 7 bases, with 12 bases of the junction left unmatched. The CDR3 region has the DNA TGTGCCAGCAGCCTGAACGGACAGGGGAAGGTGAACATTCAGTACTTC. The encoded protein is CASSLNGQGKVNIQYF.

The V gene is TRBV18, the J gene TRBJ1-1, with D possibly being TRBD1 (6 bases). This CDR3 has 14 residues. Trimming removed 3 bases from V and 0 bases from J, with 8 bases in between. In germline, CDR1 is KGHSH, CDR2 LQKENI. The CDR3 DNA reads TGTGCCAGCTCACCGGCAGGGGTGAACACTGAAGCTTTCTTT. This translates into CASSPAGVNTEAFF. Full variable domain (outside the CDR3, taken from reference TRBV18 and TRBJ1-1): NAGVMQNPRHLVRRRGQEARLRCSPMKGHSHVYWYRQLPEEGLKFMVYLQKENIIDESGMPKERFSAEFPKEGPSILRIQQVVRGDSAAYFCASSPAGVNTEAFFGQGTRLTVV.